This T cell receptor (beta chain) appears in the sequencing data of a study of early T cells in non-severe SARS-CoV-2 infection. In the study overall: Chains were not paired, and sequencing was done on bulk RNA from unsorted whole blood. The study, taken as a whole, reports: VDJdb matches were skewed toward anti-spike CD8 T cell responses.

Separate cDNA molecules each had unique molecular identifiers attached to them. MiXCR, run by TCRdb on the 5' RACE reads, gives a single entry per CDR3 protein. Of 90,000 to 120,000 distinct CDR3 sequences in the sample, approximately 12% were seen once. This clonotype has a handful of counts. Antigen unknown. The CDR3 extends over 13 amino acids. The V end lost 2 bases, the J end lost 5 bases, and 9 bases lay between the germline ends. Germline lookup yields CDR1 SGHTA and CDR2 FQGNSA. Sequencing used whole blood. The clonotype originates from an adult who was a healthcare worker with PCR-confirmed SARS-CoV-2 infection or an uninfected control (not recorded which). The genes are TRBV7-2 and TRBJ2-5; D not resolved. The CDR3 DNA sequence: TGTGCCAGCAGCTTATGGGCGAAGGAGACCCAGTACTTC. It codes for CASSLWAKETQYF.